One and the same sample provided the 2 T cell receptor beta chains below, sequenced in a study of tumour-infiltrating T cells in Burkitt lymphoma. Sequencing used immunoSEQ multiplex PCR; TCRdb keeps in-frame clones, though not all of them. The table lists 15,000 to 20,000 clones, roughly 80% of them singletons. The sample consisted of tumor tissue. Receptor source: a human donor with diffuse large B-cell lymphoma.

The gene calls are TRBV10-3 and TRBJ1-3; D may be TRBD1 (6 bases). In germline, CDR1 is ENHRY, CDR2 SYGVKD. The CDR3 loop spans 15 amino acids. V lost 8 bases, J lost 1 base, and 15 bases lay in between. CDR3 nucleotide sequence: TGTGCCATCGGACAGTCCGGCGTGTCTGGAAACACCATATATTTT. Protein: CAIGQSGVSGNTIYF.

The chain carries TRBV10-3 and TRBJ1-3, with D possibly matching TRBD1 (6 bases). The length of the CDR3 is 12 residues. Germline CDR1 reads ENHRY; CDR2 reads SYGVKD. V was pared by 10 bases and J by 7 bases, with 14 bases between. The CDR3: CATNREANTIYF. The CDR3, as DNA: TGTGCCACCAACAGGGAAGCTAACACCATATATTTT.